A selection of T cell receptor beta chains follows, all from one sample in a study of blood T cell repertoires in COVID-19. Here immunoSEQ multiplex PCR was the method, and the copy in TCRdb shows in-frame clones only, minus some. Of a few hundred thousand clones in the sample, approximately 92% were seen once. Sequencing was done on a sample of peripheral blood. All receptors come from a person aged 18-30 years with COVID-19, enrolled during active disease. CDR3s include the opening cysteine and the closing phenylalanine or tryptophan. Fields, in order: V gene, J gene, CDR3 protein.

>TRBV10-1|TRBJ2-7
CASSEAGLGYEQYF
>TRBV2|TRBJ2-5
CASSTGGRSQETQYF
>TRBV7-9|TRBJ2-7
CASSRLPGQFHEQYF
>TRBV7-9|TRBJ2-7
CASRRPLSYEQYF
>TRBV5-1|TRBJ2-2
CASSWDTNTGELFF
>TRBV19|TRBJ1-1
CASKLGWEDTEAFF
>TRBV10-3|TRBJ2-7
CAISDVQGNEQYF
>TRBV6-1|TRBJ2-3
CASSDGGGTDTQYF
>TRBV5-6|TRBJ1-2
CASVKGNYGYTF
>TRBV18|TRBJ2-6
CASSLYPGSPGANVLTF